This TCR beta chain was captured by sequencing in a study of T cell responses to AZD1222 COVID-19 vaccine. Study-wide points: Repertoire samples came only from after the peak T cell response. Donors skewed white British and female; clonal diversity was possibly underestimated.

Method: immunoSEQ multiplex PCR; TCRdb's copy keeps in-frame clones and lacks some. The sample comprises approximately 150,000 clones, 70% to 90% of which are singletons, and 0.85% to 1.2% rests with the top ten. Germline loops: CDR1 SGHRS, CDR2 YFSETQ. Between the trimmed V and J ends, which lost 4 bases and 2 bases, there was a span of 19 bases. This CDR3 is 16 amino acids long. As to this clone: As yet, its antigen is unknown.

Combined were second doses at about 4 or about 12 weeks. The clonotype was recovered from an adult who received the AZD1222 COVID-19 vaccine. The sequenced sample was peripheral blood, obtained 28 days after the second AZD1222 dose. The rearrangement links TRBV5-1 to TRBJ2-7; D gene unclear. CDR3 sequence: CASSPRTVSVPYEQYF. CDR3 DNA: TGCGCCAGCAGCCCTAGGACGGTCAGTGTCCCCTACGAGCAGTACTTC.